Ten or more counts support the clone carrying this TCR beta chain. Its antigen is not identified. This record comes from a study of T cell repertoires in cytomegalovirus infection. Findings and caveats of the study: CMV-specific TCR beta clonotypes restricted by HLA-C dominated the ex vivo response.

V was clipped by 6 bases and J by 3 bases, with 16 bases between them. The CDR3 length is 15 residues. TCRdb recomputed calls from the reads with MiXCR, one row per CDR3 protein. The data contain roughly 230,000 distinct CDR3 sequences, more than 9% of them singletons. This chain connects TRBV12-3 or TRBV12-4 to TRBJ2-3, with D maybe TRBD2 (7 bases). This receptor was identified in a human donor in good health (CMV status not recorded). Some clones in this sample may be carry-over from other donors' samples. Sample: PBMCs. Written as DNA, the CDR3 is TGTGCCAGCAGCCCTACAGGGAGGGGGACAGATACGCAGTATTTT. This sequence encodes CASSPTGRGTDTQYF.